The 23 T cell receptor beta chains given below trace back to one sample, sequenced in a study of cytomegalovirus exposure and HLA in healthy donors. In the PCR, 60 Vbeta and 13 Jbeta primers were used. Produced via immunoSEQ multiplex PCR; TCRdb's table is partial and in-frame only. The sample carries 170,000 or so clones, under 85% recorded once. The source material was PBMCs. These receptors were obtained from a male donor in good health and CMV-seronegative.

V and J are TRBV7-7 and TRBJ2-1, with 7 bases aligning to TRBD2. The CDR3 runs to 16 residues. In germline, CDR1 is SSHAT, CDR2 FNYEAQ (reference sequence). Trimming took 0 bases from V and 4 from J; bases not matched to a gene: 6. The CDR3: CASSLAGGSAYNEQFF. The DNA for the CDR3 is TGTGCCAGCAGCTTAGCTGGCGGGAGCGCTTACAATGAGCAGTTCTTC.

With regard to this clone: The sample holds other DNA sequences that translate to the same CDR3. The V and J genes are TRBV10-2 and TRBJ2-3, with a tentative D call TRBD1 (6 bases). Germline V CDR1 and CDR2: WSHSY, SAAADI. This CDR3 contains 15 residues. V lost 3 bases and J lost 0, with 10 bases in between. CDR3 nucleotides: TGCGCCAGCAGTGATGGGCAGGGGAGCACAGATACGCAGTATTTT. Amino acids: CASSDGQGSTDTQYF.

For the CDR3, the DNA is TGTGCCAGTAGTCGCGGACTAGCGGAGAGCAATGAGCAGTTCTTC. Protein sequence: CASSRGLAESNEQFF. The chain carries TRBV19 and TRBJ2-1; 10 bases are shared with TRBD2. This CDR3 contains 15 residues. V lost 5 bases to trimming and J lost 6 bases; unmatched junction nucleotides: 7. The V gene's germline CDR1 is LNHDA and CDR2 SQIVND (reference sequence).

As to this clone: The missing conserved phenylalanine or tryptophan at the end of this CDR3 makes a read error likely. The limits of the CDR3 on the DNA are not certain, so only TCRdb's listed CDR3 is given. The chain couples TRBV11-2 to TRBJ1-1. The CDR3 length is 16 residues, termini included. The germline CDR1 and CDR2 sequences are SGHAT and FQNNGV. The CDR3 region is CASRSSIGEREIMEGI.

The chain recombines TRBV4-3 with TRBJ2-7; D may be TRBD2 (5 bases). The CDR3 is 17 residues long. Germline V CDR1 and CDR2: LGHNA, YSLEER. V lost 3 bases and J 0 bases, leaving 18 bases between the germline ends. In DNA, the CDR3 is TGCGCCAGCAGCCAGGGATGGGGAGCGAGGAGCTCCTACGAGCAGTACTTC. This sequence encodes CASSQGWGARSSYEQYF.

In its sample, this clone was seen a few times. The J gene is TRBJ1-5, the V gene TRBV30; D may be TRBD1 (6 bases). From germline, CDR1 is GTSNPN and CDR2 SVGIG (reference sequence). V was shortened by 1 base and J by 3 bases, with 13 bases between the two germline ends. There are 15 residues in the CDR3. As DNA, the CDR3 is TGTGCCTGGAGTGCCGGACAGCCCTTCAATCAGCCCCAGCATTTT. Its translation is CAWSAGQPFNQPQHF. Full variable domain (outside the CDR3, taken from reference TRBV30 and TRBJ1-5): SQTIHQWPATLVQPVGSPLSLECTVEGTSNPNLYWYRQAAGRGLQLLFYSVGIGQISSEVPQNLSASRPQDRQFILSSKKLLLSDSGFYLCAWSAGQPFNQPQHFGDGTRLSIL.

J is TRBJ1-1 and V is TRBV7-3; 10 bases are a match to TRBD1. The CDR3 length is 14 residues. CDR1 is SGHTA and CDR2 is FQGTGA in the germline V gene. J gave up 5 bases and V 2 bases, and 2 bases lay outside the gene matches. CDR3 coding DNA: TGTGCCAGCAGCTTATGGGGACAGGGGACTGAAGCTTTCTTT. This sequence encodes CASSLWGQGTEAFF.

This clone was seen only once. This sequence joins TRBV28 and TRBJ1-5, with TRBD1 identical over 8 bases. J was trimmed by 8 bases and V by 6 bases; bases with no gene match: 9. The CDR3 has 14 residues. Germline V CDR1 and CDR2: MDHEN, SYDVKM. As DNA, the CDR3 is TGTGCCAGCAGATCCCAGGGGGCGATTGAGCCCCAGCATTTT. As protein: CASRSQGAIEPQHF.

The rearrangement uses TRBV29-1 and TRBJ1-1; TRBD1 matches 9 bases. With 7 bases clipped from V and 6 bases from J, the junction kept 9 bases outside the gene matches. The CDR3 has 13 amino acids. Germline CDR1 reads SQVTM; CDR2 reads ANQGSEA. The CDR3 DNA is TGCAGCGGCCGGACAGGGGCTAAACCTGAAGCTTTCTTT. Residues: CSGRTGAKPEAFF.

V and J are TRBV5-1 and TRBJ2-7; 9 bases fit TRBD1. Germline trimming cut 0 bases from V and 0 bases from J; bases unmatched to any gene: 7. Germline loops: CDR1 SGHRS, CDR2 YFSETQ. The CDR3 loop spans 17 amino acids. Here the CDR3 DNA reads TGCGCCAGCAGCTTGGCCGGCGGGACAGGGATCTCCTACGAGCAGTACTTC. Its protein is CASSLAGGTGISYEQYF.

Only one count was recorded for this clone. The rearrangement joins TRBV6-1 to TRBJ2-3; the match to TRBD1 covers 8 bases. The CDR3 is 15 residues long. CDR1 and CDR2 (germline): MNHNS, SASEGT. The ends lost 7 bases at V and 4 bases at J; junction bases unmatched: 10. The CDR3 is CASKSGQGSADTQYF. The CDR3 nucleotides read TGTGCCAGCAAGTCCGGACAGGGTTCTGCAGATACGCAGTATTTT.

The chain is built from TRBV2 and TRBJ1-5; D unresolved. Germline CDR1 reads SNHLY; CDR2 reads FYNNEI. The CDR3 has 15 amino acids. V lost 1 base and J 3 bases, leaving 10 bases between the germline ends. As DNA, the CDR3 is TGTGCCAGCAGTGAAGATTCATTCTACAATCAGCCCCAGCATTTT. Protein: CASSEDSFYNQPQHF.

V gene TRBV28 combines with J gene TRBJ1-5; D is possibly TRBD1 (6 bases). V was cut by 1 base and J by 4 bases, with 14 bases left in between. This CDR3 is built from 16 residues. Germline CDR1 reads MDHEN; CDR2 reads SYDVKM. In DNA form, the CDR3 reads TGTGCCAGCAGTTTATTTCTGGGGGCTCGGAATCAGCCCCAGCATTTT. Its translation is CASSLFLGARNQPQHF.

This clone appeared once. The chain uses TRBV27 and TRBJ2-7; 7 bases fit TRBD1. The CDR3 contains 18 residues. Trimming removed 4 bases from V and 6 bases from J; junction bases left unmatched: 21. In germline, CDR1 is MNHEY, CDR2 SMNVEV (reference sequence). CDR3 bases: TGTGCCAGCAGTTCACGAAGGGACAGCCACGAACCAAGGGGCGAGCAGTACTTC. As protein: CASSSRRDSHEPRGEQYF.

This chain uses TRBV2 with TRBJ1-4; 11 bases line up with TRBD1. V dropped 6 bases and J dropped 6; count of bases not matched to a gene: 6. CDR1 is SNHLY and CDR2 is FYNNEI in the germline V gene. This CDR3 is built from 15 residues. The CDR3, as DNA: TGTGCCAGCAGCGCCGGACAGGGGGCCTATGAAAAACTGTTTTTT. Its protein is CASSAGQGAYEKLFF.

The chain joins TRBV6-1 to TRBJ1-6; unclear D gene. The germline V gene encodes CDR1 MNHNS and CDR2 SASEGT. The length of the CDR3 is 13 residues. Trimming shortened V by 7 bases and J by 3 bases, and 7 bases separated the two germline ends. In nucleotides, the CDR3 is TGTGCCAGCACCGAGTACTATAATTCACCCCTCCACTTT. Translated, it gives CASTEYYNSPLHF.

The rearrangement joins TRBV2 to TRBJ2-1, with TRBD2 matching 9 bases. The CDR3 has 15 amino acids. Germline trimming cut 7 bases from V and 3 bases from J; bases unmatched to any gene: 7. Germline CDR1 reads SNHLY; CDR2 reads FYNNEI. The CDR3 loop reads CASNRASGNYNEQFF. CDR3 nucleotide sequence: TGTGCCAGCAACCGCGCTAGCGGGAACTACAATGAGCAGTTCTTC.

This clone has just a few counts. The CDR3 here is CASSRSGGEQETQYF. CDR3 DNA: TGCGCCAGCAGCCGGAGCGGGGGGGAACAAGAGACCCAGTACTTC. The chain has TRBV5-1 and TRBJ2-5, with 10 positions matching TRBD2. The CDR3 sequence is 15 residues long. After removal of 4 bases from V and 2 bases from J, the junction contained 5 bases not matched to a gene. CDR1 is SGHRS and CDR2 is YFSETQ in the germline V gene.

The J gene is TRBJ2-1, the V gene TRBV11-2; 10 bases line up with TRBD2. V shed 5 bases and J 4 bases; nucleotides not matched to a gene: 8. CDR3 length: 16 amino acids. Germline V lookup: CDR1 SGHAT, CDR2 FQNNGV. The CDR3 nucleotides are TGTGCCAGCAGCCCCCTAGCGGGAGTCCTATACAATGAGCAGTTCTTC. As protein: CASSPLAGVLYNEQFF. Full variable domain (missing parts from reference TRBV11-2 and TRBJ2-1): EAGVAQSPRYKIIEKRQSVAFWCNPISGHATLYWYQQILGQGPKLLIQFQNNGVVDDSQLPKDRFSAERLKGVDSTLKIQPAKLEDSAVYLCASSPLAGVLYNEQFFGPGTRLTVL.

The CDR3 DNA reads as TGTGCCACCAGCTTCTCCGGGACACTCAGTGTGCAGTACTTC. Translating gives CATSFSGTLSVQYF. The rearrangement links TRBV15 to TRBJ2-7; the D gene is possibly TRBD1 (6 bases). Trimming took 5 bases from V and 9 from J, leaving 20 bases between them. This CDR3 is built from 14 residues. Germline lookup yields CDR1 LNHNV and CDR2 YYDKDF (reference sequence).

J is TRBJ2-7 and V is TRBV13, with D possibly matching TRBD1 (6 bases). Germline V gene data show CDR1 as PRHDT and CDR2 as FYEKMQ (reference sequence). The CDR3 spans 15 residues. V gave up 0 bases and J gave up 1 base, with 10 bases separating them. CDR3 nucleotides: TGTGCCAGCAGCTTAGGACAGGGACCTTCCTACGAGCAGTACTTC. It yields the protein CASSLGQGPSYEQYF. The full variable domain, with the rest looked up from reference TRBV13 and TRBJ2-7, is AAGVIQSPRHLIKEKRETATLKCYPIPRHDTVYWYQQGPGQDPQFLISFYEKMQSDKGSIPDRFSAQQFSDYHSELNMSSLELGDSALYFCASSLGQGPSYEQYFGPGTRLTVT.

The chain carries TRBV9 and TRBJ2-1, with TRBD1 matching 7 bases. Trimming cost V 3 bases and J 0 bases; bases outside gene matches: 3. Germline V gives CDR1 SGDLS, CDR2 YYNGEE. The CDR3 has 15 amino acids. The CDR3 loop is CASSARTGSYNEQFF. For the CDR3, the DNA is TGTGCCAGCAGCGCCCGGACAGGCTCCTACAATGAGCAGTTCTTC.

The CDR3 region is CASSGGGKVNQPQHF. The CDR3 bases are TGTGCCAGCAGTGGAGGGGGCAAGGTCAATCAGCCCCAGCATTTT. The chain couples TRBV2 to TRBJ1-5; 7 bases line up with TRBD1. Germline V lookup: CDR1 SNHLY, CDR2 FYNNEI. V lost 4 bases, J lost 3 bases, and 6 bases stayed unmatched. The CDR3 spans 15 residues.